The 10 T cell receptor beta chains reported below all come from one sample, sequenced in a study of technical replicates of blood from a few donors. Repertoires were generated with immunoSEQ multiplex PCR, while TCRdb's copy carries only in-frame clones and drops some. The data hold about 13,000 clones, with about 86% observed a single time. Input material: PBMCs. These TCRs come from a human donor in good health.

This clone occurred a few times. This chain's CDR3 is CASSAGQTYEQYF. The CDR3 bases are TGTGCCAGCAGTGCAGGTCAGACCTACGAGCAGTACTTC. The V call is TRBV6-1, the J call TRBJ2-7, with no clear D. The V gene lost 4 bases and the J gene lost 2 bases, with 9 bases spanning the gap. The length of the CDR3 is 13 residues. Germline CDR1 and CDR2: MNHNS and SASEGT.

This clone occurred a few times. The rearrangement links TRBV5-1 to TRBJ2-3, with D uncertain. Trimming left V 6 bases short and J 6 bases short, with 14 bases between. Germline values: CDR1 SGHRS, CDR2 YFSETQ. The CDR3 has 13 residues. The CDR3 reads CASTVPHGDTQYF. In nucleotides, the CDR3 is TGCGCCAGCACTGTACCCCACGGGGATACGCAGTATTTT.

This clone was found once. The gene calls are TRBV18 and TRBJ2-2, with 7 bases lining up with TRBD2. Looked up from germline, CDR1 is KGHSH and CDR2 is LQKENI. This CDR3 spans 15 amino acids. The ends lost 3 bases at V and 4 bases at J; junction bases unmatched: 5. CDR3 nucleotide sequence: TGTGCCAGCTCACCGTCGACTAGCCTCACCGGGGAGCTGTTTTTT. Translating gives CASSPSTSLTGELFF.

This clone was seen only once. The genes are TRBV5-1 and TRBJ1-3; D gene uncertain. The CDR3 is made up of 14 amino acids. Germline V lookup: CDR1 SGHRS, CDR2 YFSETQ. Trimming shortened V by 2 bases and J by 0 bases, and 6 bases separated the two germline ends. The CDR3 coding sequence is TGCGCCAGCAGCTTATTGAGCTCTGGAAACACCATATATTTT. It encodes CASSLLSSGNTIYF.

This chain uses TRBV11-3 with TRBJ2-7, with 9 positions matching TRBD1. The germline gives CDR1 SGHNT, CDR2 YENEEA. The CDR3 is made up of 16 amino acids. V shed 4 bases, J shed 0 bases, and the junction held 7 bases outside the gene matches. CDR3 bases: TGTGCCAGCAGCTCCCCCGGACAGGGGCCCTCCTACGAGCAGTACTTC. Protein product: CASSSPGQGPSYEQYF.

This rearrangement joins TRBV5-5 to TRBJ1-4, with 12 bases identical to TRBD1. This CDR3 spans 14 amino acids. The trim removed 4 bases at V and 8 bases at J, leaving 3 bases unmatched. The germline gives CDR1 SGHKS, CDR2 YYEKEE (reference sequence). The CDR3 nucleotides read TGTGCCAGCAGCCTGGGGACAGGGGGCGAAAAACTGTTTTTT. Its protein is CASSLGTGGEKLFF.

There are a few counts of this clone. This chain joins TRBV27 and TRBJ2-7; D is perhaps TRBD1 (5 bases). V was cut by 2 bases and J by 6 bases, with 8 bases left in between. The CDR3 is made up of 12 amino acids. CDR1 MNHEY and CDR2 SMNVEV come from the germline V gene (reference sequence). Written as DNA, the CDR3 is TGTGCCAGCAGTTTACAGGGTAGCGAGCAGTACTTC. Its protein product is CASSLQGSEQYF.

This chain connects TRBV11-3 to TRBJ1-1; possible D gene TRBD1, 5 bases. The length of the CDR3 is 13 residues. Germline V lookup: CDR1 SGHNT, CDR2 YENEEA. Trimming cost V 5 bases and J 3 bases, with 10 bases left between them. The DNA for the CDR3 is TGTGCCAGCAGCCCCGTAGGGGACACTGAAGCTTTCTTT. Amino acids: CASSPVGDTEAFF.

This clone has a single count. CDR3 coding DNA: TGCGCCAGCAGCCTGGGACTAGCGGGATTTGATACGCAGTATTTT. Its protein product is CASSLGLAGFDTQYF. This chain joins TRBV5-1 and TRBJ2-3; 13 nucleotides match TRBD2. The CDR3 has 15 residues. The V segment lost 4 bases and the J segment 6 bases; nucleotides outside the gene matches: 5. Germline CDR1 is SGHRS and CDR2 is YFSETQ.

The chain recombines TRBV6-5 with TRBJ2-5; no reliable D call. The CDR3 has 13 amino acids. CDR1 is MNHEY and CDR2 is SVGAGI in the germline V gene. Trimming pared 8 bases from V and 5 bases from J, leaving 15 bases between. The CDR3 bases are TGTGCCAGCCTCCATCGACCCGGGGAGACCCAGTACTTC. Its translation: CASLHRPGETQYF.